The next 12 T cell receptor beta chains were all read from a single sample in a study of T cell repertoires in cytomegalovirus infection. The antigens of these receptors remain unknown. TCRdb fed the reads into MiXCR, producing one record per CDR3 protein. The data show 750,000 to 950,000 distinct CDR3 sequences, under 35% seen once. Sequencing was performed on cultured CD8+ T cells from PBMCs, taken from culture after CMV antigen stimulation. The receptors here all came from a human donor in good health (CMV status not recorded). Some clones in this sample may be carry-over from other donors' samples.

To note about this clonotype: Compared with germline, one end of the junction differs, possibly owing to a read error. The V gene is TRBV7-2, the J gene TRBJ2-1, with 15 positions matching TRBD2. This CDR3 has 18 residues. Germline CDR1 is SGHTA and CDR2 is FQGNSA. Here the CDR3 reads CVSSYGLGLAGGYNEQFF. The CDR3 DNA is TGTGTCAGCAGCTACGGACTCGGACTAGCGGGGGGGTACAATGAGCAGTTCTTC.

The genes are TRBV5-5 and TRBJ2-7, with D maybe TRBD2 (6 bases). The V end lost 4 bases, the J end lost 2 bases, and 13 bases lay between the germline ends. The germline gives CDR1 SGHKS, CDR2 YYEKEE (reference sequence). CDR3 size: 14 residues. CDR3 residues: CASSIRRGPYEQYV. In DNA, the CDR3 is TGTGCCAGCAGCATCCGGAGGGGACCCTACGAGCAGTACGTC.

This clonotype was found a few times. This rearrangement joins TRBV2 to TRBJ2-7; D possibly corresponds to TRBD1 (6 bases). The CDR3 totals 16 residues. The germline V gene encodes CDR1 SNHLY and CDR2 FYNNEI. V lost 5 bases to trimming and J lost 6 bases, with 23 bases between them. CDR3 nucleotide sequence: TGTGCCAGCAGTTGGGGGCCGTTTACGATGGAGCCCGAGCAGTACGTC. This codes for CASSWGPFTMEPEQYV.

The V and J genes are TRBV14 and TRBJ2-3; 12 bases agree with TRBD2. Germline trimming cut 0 bases from V and 0 bases from J; bases unmatched to any gene: 10. Looked up from germline, CDR1 is SGHDN and CDR2 is FVKESK. The CDR3 sequence is 20 residues long. The CDR3 loop reads CASSQDRGLAGPYSTDTQYF. For the CDR3, the DNA is TGTGCCAGCAGCCAAGATCGGGGACTAGCGGGCCCCTATAGCACAGATACGCAGTATTTT.

J is TRBJ2-3 and V is TRBV11-2; a weak D match, TRBD2 (5 bases). With 0 bases removed from V and 5 bases from J, the gap between germline ends came to 12 bases. This CDR3 is 15 amino acids long. Germline values: CDR1 SGHAT, CDR2 FQNNGV. The CDR3 nucleotides read TGTGCCAGCAGCTTAGAGTTTCGACTAATAGATACGCAGTATTTT. Amino acid sequence: CASSLEFRLIDTQYF.

The chain combines TRBV9 with TRBJ2-3; TRBD2 matches 9 bases. J gave up 3 bases and V 0 bases, and 8 bases lay outside the gene matches. CDR1 is SGDLS, CDR2 YYNGEE, per germline. The CDR3 is 17 amino acids. The CDR3 spells CASSVAIGGGATDTQYF. CDR3 in DNA: TGTGCCAGCAGCGTAGCCATTGGCGGGGGGGCGACAGATACGCAGTATTTT. Together with reference TRBV9 and TRBJ2-3, the CDR3 gives the full variable domain: DSGVTQTPKHLITATGQRVTLRCSPRSGDLSVYWYQQSLDQGLQFLIQYYNGEERAKGNILERFSAQQFPDLHSELNLSSLELGDSALYFCASSVAIGGGATDTQYFGPGTRLTVL.

With regard to this clonotype: A much larger clone lies one base from this, so it may be a read error. This chain links TRBV6-1 with TRBJ2-4; 7 positions agree with TRBD1. The germline V gene encodes CDR1 MNHNS and CDR2 SASEGT. The CDR3 is made up of 15 amino acids. Here the CDR3 reads CTSSLIRGPGNIQYF. CDR3 DNA sequence: TGTACCAGCAGTTTGATTAGGGGGCCGGGGAACATTCAGTACTTC.

This clonotype has only a few counts. The chain recombines TRBV7-9 with TRBJ2-7; TRBD1 matches 8 bases. J gave up 6 bases and V 1 base, and 11 bases lay outside the gene matches. The CDR3 extends over 16 amino acids. Germline lookup yields CDR1 SEHNR and CDR2 FQNEAQ (reference sequence). For the CDR3, the DNA is TGTGCCAGCAGCTTAGTCTCCGGGACAGGTCGGACCGAGCAGTACGTC. This codes for CASSLVSGTGRTEQYV.

In regard to this clonotype: The germline gene is not matched at one end of the junction; a read error may be the cause. J is TRBJ1-3 and V is TRBV12-3 or TRBV12-4, with 7 nucleotides matching TRBD1. This CDR3 has 12 residues. The CDR3 nucleotides are TGTGCCAGCAGCCTAGGGGGCCGACGGTCGAATTTT. Translation: CASSLGGRRSNF.

The rearrangement uses TRBV7-9 and TRBJ1-6, with 7 bases identical to TRBD1. The CDR3 loop spans 15 amino acids. The trim removed 1 base at V and 7 bases at J, leaving 4 bases unmatched. Germline CDR1 and CDR2: SEHNR and FQNEAQ (reference sequence). The DNA for the CDR3 is TGTGCCAGCAGCTTAGTGGCAGGGGGGAATTCACCCCTCCACTTT. Translating it yields CASSLVAGGNSPLHF. Based on the CDR3 plus reference TRBV7-9 and TRBJ1-6, the full variable domain is DTGVSQNPRHKITKRGQNVTFRCDPISEHNRLYWYRQTLGQGPEFLTYFQNEAQLEKSRLLSDRFSAERPKGSFSTLEIQRTEQGDSAMYLCASSLVAGGNSPLHFGNGTRLTVT.

There are many counts of this clonotype. J is TRBJ2-3 and V is TRBV7-6; 10 bases align to TRBD1. This CDR3 region has 16 residues. Germline CDR1 and CDR2: SGHVS and FNYEAQ. Trimming removed 3 bases from V and 4 bases from J; junction bases left unmatched: 7. The CDR3 protein is CASSLFLDRGADTQYF. As DNA, the CDR3 is TGTGCCAGCAGCTTGTTCCTGGACAGGGGGGCAGATACGCAGTATTTT.

The gene calls are TRBV3-1 and TRBJ2-7; the D call may be TRBD1 or TRBD2 (6 bases each). Germline V gives CDR1 LGHDT, CDR2 YNNKEL (reference sequence). Deletions cut 0 bases from V and 0 bases from J, with 12 bases between. This CDR3 has 16 amino acids. The CDR3 DNA sequence: TGTGCCAGCAGCCAAGACAGGGGACTGAGCTCCTACGAGCAGTACTTC. It encodes CASSQDRGLSSYEQYF.